The 3 T cell receptor beta chains in this list originate from one sample, sequenced in a study of blood T cell repertoires in COVID-19. The protocol was immunoSEQ multiplex PCR, while the TCRdb copy is restricted to in-frame clones and leaves out a portion. The sample lists hundreds of thousands of clones, approximately 89% seen once, with almost 9.5% in the top ten. The sequencing sample was made of PBMCs or T cells enriched from blood (not recorded which). These receptors originate from a woman in her twenties or thirties who had recovered from COVID-19.

V and J are TRBV4-2 and TRBJ2-3, with 8 nucleotides matching TRBD2. Germline CDR1 is LGHNA and CDR2 is YNFKEQ. Germline trimming cut 1 base from V and 4 bases from J; bases unmatched to any gene: 10. The CDR3 totals 17 residues. CDR3 region: CASSQGGGSGIADTQYF. The CDR3 region has the DNA TGTGCCAGCAGCCAAGGAGGGGGTAGCGGGATTGCAGATACGCAGTATTTT.

This chain uses TRBV7-6 with TRBJ2-7; 12 bases are shared with TRBD1. V lost 1 base and J lost 3; bases outside the gene matches: 4. The CDR3 runs to 16 residues. Germline V gene data show CDR1 as SGHVS and CDR2 as FNYEAQ. The CDR3 reads CASSLDGTGGRYEQYF. CDR3 DNA sequence: TGTGCCAGCAGCTTAGACGGGACAGGGGGCCGCTACGAGCAGTACTTC.

The V and J genes are TRBV30 and TRBJ2-7; D is possibly TRBD2 (6 bases). Germline CDR1 GTSNPN, CDR2 SVGIG (reference sequence). The CDR3 extends over 15 amino acids. The V end was cut by 0 bases, the J end by 7 bases, with 19 bases between. This CDR3 is CAWSVRDLSYREQYF. The CDR3 DNA reads as TGTGCCTGGAGTGTGCGGGACCTCTCTTATAGGGAGCAGTACTTC.